This TCR beta chain is from a study of blood T cell repertoires in COVID-19 (TCRdb year 2020). In the study overall: Samples covering the acute and convalescent phases of COVID-19 were provided by collaborators in the United States, Italy and Spain. The prospective study material was composed of cDNA or gDNA derived from T cells, B-cell-depleted T cells, or PBMCs. Subjects who had been exposed to COVID-19, were actively infected with it, or had recovered from it provided the deeply sampled blood TCRbeta repertoires that made up the dataset. A freely available public database, intended as a resource for researchers studying the immune response to SARS-CoV-2, is where the repertoires were released. The samples were drawn from the first 160 participants of the ongoing ImmuneRACE study and from about 1,200 subjects provided by 6 global collaborators. The sample metadata nearly always contained a de-identified subject ID, COVID-19 status, age in years and sex. Where HLA class I and class II types were available, the types were taken from metadata supplied by the sample provider, not from assay-based typing.

Broader findings and caveats from the paper: The quantity of clinical and demographic metadata differed by source and by participant and was supplied without curation.

The immunoSEQ Assay, a bias-controlled multiplex PCR, was used to amplify TCRbeta CDR3 regions from genomic DNA. Per the original workflow: The number of nucleated cells in each sample was estimated by amplification of reference gene primers within the assay. To quantify the absolute abundance of each unique TCRbeta CDR3 rearrangement, sequence reads were collapsed and filtered. Productive Simpson clonality was computed per sample as the square root of Simpson's diversity index over productive rearrangements. Held by TCRdb, this immuneACCESS table contains in-frame sequences only and omits some clones. Under half of the omission traces to an unresolved V gene where checked; the cause of the rest is unknown. V and J calls and clone size are as listed in that table; D and trimming were resolved from the DNA. The sample table records 75,000 or so clones; roughly 85% of these occur just once. The ten largest clones represent approximately 18% of the sample.

As concerns this clone: The antigen it binds to is not known. Base quality data are lacking; no much larger clone is found one base away.

The collaborating institutions used their own protocols to collect whole blood in K2EDTA tubes. Collaborator samples were shipped for TCRbeta analysis as frozen whole blood, isolated PBMCs, or DNA extracted from either sample type. The sequence was obtained from a woman aged 80 or older with acute or convalescent COVID-19. The source material was peripheral blood.

DNA sequence: TGTGCCAGCAGTTTAGGAGGGTTCACTGAAGCTTTCTTT. Its translation is CASSLGGFTEAFF. The chain employs TRBV12-3 or TRBV12-4 and TRBJ1-1; there is no confident call for the D gene. A distance of 7 bases separates the germline ends of V and J, which lose 1 base and 4 bases respectively. The CDR3, from cysteine to phenylalanine, totals 13 residues. Only CDR3 DNA remains: 39 bases, in frame from the first base.